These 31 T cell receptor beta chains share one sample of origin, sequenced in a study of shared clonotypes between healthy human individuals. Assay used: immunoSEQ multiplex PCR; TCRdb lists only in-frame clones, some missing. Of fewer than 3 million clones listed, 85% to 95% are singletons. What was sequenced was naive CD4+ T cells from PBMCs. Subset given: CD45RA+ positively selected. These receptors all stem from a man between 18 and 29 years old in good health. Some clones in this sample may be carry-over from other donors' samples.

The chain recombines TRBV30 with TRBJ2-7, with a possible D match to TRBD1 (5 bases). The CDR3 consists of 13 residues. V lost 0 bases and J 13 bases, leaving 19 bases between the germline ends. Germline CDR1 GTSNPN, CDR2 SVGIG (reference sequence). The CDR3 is CAWSVGAGRAHYF. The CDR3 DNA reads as TGTGCCTGGAGTGTAGGGGCAGGCCGGGCCCATTACTTC.

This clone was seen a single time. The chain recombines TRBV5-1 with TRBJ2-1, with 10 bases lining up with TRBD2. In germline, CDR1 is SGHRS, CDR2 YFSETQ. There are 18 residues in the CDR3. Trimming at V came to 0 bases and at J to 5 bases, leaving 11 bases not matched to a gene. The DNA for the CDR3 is TGCGCCAGCAGCTTGGTTAGCGGGAGGACACCATACCACAATGAGCAGTTCTTC. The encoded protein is CASSLVSGRTPYHNEQFF.

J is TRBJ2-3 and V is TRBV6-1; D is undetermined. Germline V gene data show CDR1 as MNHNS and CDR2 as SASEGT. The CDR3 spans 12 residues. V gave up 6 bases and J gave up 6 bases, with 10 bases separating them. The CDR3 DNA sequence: TGTGCCAGCAGCGCCTATCGTGATACGCAGTATTTT. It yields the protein CASSAYRDTQYF.

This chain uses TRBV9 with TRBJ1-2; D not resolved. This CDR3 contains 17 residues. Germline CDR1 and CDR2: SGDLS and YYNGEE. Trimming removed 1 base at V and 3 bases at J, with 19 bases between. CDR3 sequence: CASSVSTTWFGDYGYTF. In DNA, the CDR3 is TGTGCCAGCAGCGTATCGACCACCTGGTTCGGAGACTATGGCTACACCTTC.

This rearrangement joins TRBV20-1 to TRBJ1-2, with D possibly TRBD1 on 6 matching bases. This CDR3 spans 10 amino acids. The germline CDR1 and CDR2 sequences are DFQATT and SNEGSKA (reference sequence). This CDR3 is CSGQSYGYTF. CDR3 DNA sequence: TGCAGCGGACAGAGTTATGGCTACACCTTC.

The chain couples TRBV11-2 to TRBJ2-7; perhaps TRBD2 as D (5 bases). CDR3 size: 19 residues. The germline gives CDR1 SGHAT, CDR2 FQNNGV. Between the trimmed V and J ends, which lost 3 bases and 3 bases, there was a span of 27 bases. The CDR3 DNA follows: TGTGCCAGCAGCTTCTCGGGGTGGAAAACGACTCCCCCCTTCTACGAGCAGTACTTC. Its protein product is CASSFSGWKTTPPFYEQYF.

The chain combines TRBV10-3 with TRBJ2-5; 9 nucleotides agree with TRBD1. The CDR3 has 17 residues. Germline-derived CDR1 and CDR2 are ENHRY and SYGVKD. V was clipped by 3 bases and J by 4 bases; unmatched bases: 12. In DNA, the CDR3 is TGTGCCATCAGTGACCACTCCGAGACAGGGGGAGGAGAGACCCAGTACTTC. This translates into CAISDHSETGGGETQYF.

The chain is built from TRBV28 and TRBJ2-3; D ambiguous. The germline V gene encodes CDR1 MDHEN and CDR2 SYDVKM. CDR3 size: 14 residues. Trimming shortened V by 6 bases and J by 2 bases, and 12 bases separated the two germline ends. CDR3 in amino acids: CASRPYRLTDTQYF. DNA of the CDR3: TGTGCCAGCAGACCCTATCGTCTCACAGATACGCAGTATTTT.

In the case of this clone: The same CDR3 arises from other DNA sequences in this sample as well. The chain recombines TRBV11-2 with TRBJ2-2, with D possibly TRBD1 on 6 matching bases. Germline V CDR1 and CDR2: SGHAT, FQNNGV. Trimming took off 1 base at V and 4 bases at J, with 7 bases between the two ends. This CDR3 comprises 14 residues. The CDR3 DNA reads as TGTGCCAGCAGCTTAGTAGGGGGCACCGGGGAGCTGTTTTTT. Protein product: CASSLVGGTGELFF. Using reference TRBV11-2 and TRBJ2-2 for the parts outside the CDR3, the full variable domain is EAGVAQSPRYKIIEKRQSVAFWCNPISGHATLYWYQQILGQGPKLLIQFQNNGVVDDSQLPKDRFSAERLKGVDSTLKIQPAKLEDSAVYLCASSLVGGTGELFFGEGSRLTVL.

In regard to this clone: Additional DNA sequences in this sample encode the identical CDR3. In DNA form, the CDR3 reads TGTGCCAGCAGTGAAGGTTGGAATGAGCAGTTCTTC. Its protein product is CASSEGWNEQFF. The V call is TRBV2, the J call TRBJ2-1; D unresolved. V was clipped by 1 base and J by 7 bases, with 5 bases between them. This CDR3 is built from 12 residues. The germline CDR1 and CDR2 sequences are SNHLY and FYNNEI.

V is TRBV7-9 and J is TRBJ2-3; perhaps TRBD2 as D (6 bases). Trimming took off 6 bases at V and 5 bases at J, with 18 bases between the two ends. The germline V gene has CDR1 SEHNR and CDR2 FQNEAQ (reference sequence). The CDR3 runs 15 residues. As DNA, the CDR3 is TGTGCCAGCAGTTATACTGGCGGAGGGAGAGATACGCAGTATTTT. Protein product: CASSYTGGGRDTQYF.

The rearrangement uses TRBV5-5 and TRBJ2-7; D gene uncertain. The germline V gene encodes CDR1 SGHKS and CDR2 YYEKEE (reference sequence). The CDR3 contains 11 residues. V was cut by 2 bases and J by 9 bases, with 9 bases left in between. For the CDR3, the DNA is TGTGCCAGCAGCTTCTCCACCTGGCAGTACTTC. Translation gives CASSFSTWQYF.

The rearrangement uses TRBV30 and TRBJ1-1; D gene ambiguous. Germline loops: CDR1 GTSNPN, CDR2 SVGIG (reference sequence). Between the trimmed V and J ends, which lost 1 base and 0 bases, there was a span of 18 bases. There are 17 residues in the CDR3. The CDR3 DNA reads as TGTGCCTGGAGTGATTACGATACTTTTACTATGAACACTGAAGCTTTCTTT. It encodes CAWSDYDTFTMNTEAFF.

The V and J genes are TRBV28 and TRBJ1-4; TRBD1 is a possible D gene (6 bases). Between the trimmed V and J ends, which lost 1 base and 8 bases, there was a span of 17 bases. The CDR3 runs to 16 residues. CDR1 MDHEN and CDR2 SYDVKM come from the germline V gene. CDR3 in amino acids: CASSLSWLGAGEKLFF. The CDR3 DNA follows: TGTGCCAGCAGTTTATCATGGTTGGGGGCTGGCGAAAAACTGTTTTTT.

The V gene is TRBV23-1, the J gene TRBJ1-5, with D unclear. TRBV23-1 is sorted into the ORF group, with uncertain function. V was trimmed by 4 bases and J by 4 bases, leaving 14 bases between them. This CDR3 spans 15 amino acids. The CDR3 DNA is TGCGCCAGCAGTCCTCCCGTCGTAGGGAATCAGCCCCAGCATTTT. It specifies CASSPPVVGNQPQHF.

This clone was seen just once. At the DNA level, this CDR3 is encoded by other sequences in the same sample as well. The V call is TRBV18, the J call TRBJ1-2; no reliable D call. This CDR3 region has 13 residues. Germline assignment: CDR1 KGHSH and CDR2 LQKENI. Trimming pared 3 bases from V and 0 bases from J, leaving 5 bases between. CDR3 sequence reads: CASSPDANYGYTF. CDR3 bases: TGTGCCAGCTCACCTGACGCTAACTATGGCTACACCTTC.

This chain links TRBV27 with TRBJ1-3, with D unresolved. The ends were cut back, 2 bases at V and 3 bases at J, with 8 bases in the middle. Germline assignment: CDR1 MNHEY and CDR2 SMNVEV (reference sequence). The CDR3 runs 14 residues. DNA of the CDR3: TGTGCCAGCAGTTTAAACGGGGTTGGAAACACCATATATTTT. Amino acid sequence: CASSLNGVGNTIYF.

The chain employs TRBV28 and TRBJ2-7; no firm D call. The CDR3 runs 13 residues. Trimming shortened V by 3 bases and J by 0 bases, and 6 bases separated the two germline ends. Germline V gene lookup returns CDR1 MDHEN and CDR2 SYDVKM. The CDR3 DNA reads TGTGCCAGCAGTTTCGCCTACTCCTACGAGCAGTACTTC. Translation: CASSFAYSYEQYF.

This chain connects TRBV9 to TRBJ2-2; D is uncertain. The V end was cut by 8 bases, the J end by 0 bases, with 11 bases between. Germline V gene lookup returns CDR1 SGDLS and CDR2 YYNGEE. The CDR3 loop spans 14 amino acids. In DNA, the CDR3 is TGTGCCAGACCCGGATCCGCGAACACCGGGGAGCTGTTTTTT. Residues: CARPGSANTGELFF. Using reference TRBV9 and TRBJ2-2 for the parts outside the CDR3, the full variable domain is DSGVTQTPKHLITATGQRVTLRCSPRSGDLSVYWYQQSLDQGLQFLIQYYNGEERAKGNILERFSAQQFPDLHSELNLSSLELGDSALYFCARPGSANTGELFFGEGSRLTVL.

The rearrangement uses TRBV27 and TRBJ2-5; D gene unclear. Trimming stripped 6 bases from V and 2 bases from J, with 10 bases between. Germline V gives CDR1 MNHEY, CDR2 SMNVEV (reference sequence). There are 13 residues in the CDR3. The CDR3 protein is CASRPLGQETQYF. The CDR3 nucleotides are TGTGCCAGCAGGCCCCTCGGTCAAGAGACCCAGTACTTC.

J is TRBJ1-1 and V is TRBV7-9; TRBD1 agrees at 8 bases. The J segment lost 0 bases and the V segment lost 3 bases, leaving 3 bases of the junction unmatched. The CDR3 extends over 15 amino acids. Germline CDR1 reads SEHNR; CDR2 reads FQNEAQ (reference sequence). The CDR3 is CASSFGTGLNTEAFF. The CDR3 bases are TGTGCCAGCAGCTTTGGGACAGGATTGAACACTGAAGCTTTCTTT.

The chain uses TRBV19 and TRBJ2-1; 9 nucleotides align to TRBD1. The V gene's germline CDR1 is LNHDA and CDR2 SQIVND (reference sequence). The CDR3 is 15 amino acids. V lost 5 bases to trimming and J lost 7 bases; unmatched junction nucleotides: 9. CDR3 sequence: CASSSLGTGRNEQFF. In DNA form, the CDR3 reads TGTGCCAGTAGTTCCCTCGGGACAGGGCGGAATGAGCAGTTCTTC.

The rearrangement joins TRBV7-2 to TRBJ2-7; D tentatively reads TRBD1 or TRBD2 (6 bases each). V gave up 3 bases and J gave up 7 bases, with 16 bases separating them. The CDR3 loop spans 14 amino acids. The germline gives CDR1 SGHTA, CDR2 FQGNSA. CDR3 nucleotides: TGTGCCAGCAGCTTGGACAGCGCCCGGGGGGAGCAGTACTTC. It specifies CASSLDSARGEQYF.

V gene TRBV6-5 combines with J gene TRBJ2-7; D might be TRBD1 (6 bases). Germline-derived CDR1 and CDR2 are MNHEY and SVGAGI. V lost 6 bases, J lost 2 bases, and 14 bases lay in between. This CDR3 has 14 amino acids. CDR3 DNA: TGTGCCAGCAGGACCGGGACACTGACCTACGAGCAGTACTTC. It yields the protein CASRTGTLTYEQYF.

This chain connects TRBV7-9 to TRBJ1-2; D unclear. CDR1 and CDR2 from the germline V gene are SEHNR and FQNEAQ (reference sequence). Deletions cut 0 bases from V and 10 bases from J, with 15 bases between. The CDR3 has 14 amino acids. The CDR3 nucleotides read TGTGCCAGCAGCTTAGCGGGCACGGGAAGCGACTACACCTTC. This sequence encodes CASSLAGTGSDYTF. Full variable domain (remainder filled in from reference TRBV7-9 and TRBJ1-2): DTGVSQNPRHKITKRGQNVTFRCDPISEHNRLYWYRQTLGQGPEFLTYFQNEAQLEKSRLLSDRFSAERPKGSFSTLEIQRTEQGDSAMYLCASSLAGTGSDYTFGSGTRLTVV.

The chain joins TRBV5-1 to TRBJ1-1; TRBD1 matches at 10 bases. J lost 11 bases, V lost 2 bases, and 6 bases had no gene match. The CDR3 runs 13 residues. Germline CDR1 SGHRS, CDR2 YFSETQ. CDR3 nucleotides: TGCGCCAGCAGCTTATTAATGGGACAGGGGGCTTTCTTT. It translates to CASSLLMGQGAFF.

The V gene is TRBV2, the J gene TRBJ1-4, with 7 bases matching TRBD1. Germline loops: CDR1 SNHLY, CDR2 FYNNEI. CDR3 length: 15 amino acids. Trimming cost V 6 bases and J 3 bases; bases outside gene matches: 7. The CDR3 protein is CASSAVGQSNEKLFF. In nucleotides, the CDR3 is TGTGCCAGCAGCGCGGTGGGACAGTCTAATGAAAAACTGTTTTTT.

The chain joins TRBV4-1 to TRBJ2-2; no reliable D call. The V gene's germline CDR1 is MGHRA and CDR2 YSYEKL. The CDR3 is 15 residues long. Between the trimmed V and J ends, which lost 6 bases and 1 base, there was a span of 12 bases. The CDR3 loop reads CASRSLYGNTGELFF. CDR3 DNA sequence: TGCGCCAGCAGGTCTCTTTATGGGAACACCGGGGAGCTGTTTTTT.

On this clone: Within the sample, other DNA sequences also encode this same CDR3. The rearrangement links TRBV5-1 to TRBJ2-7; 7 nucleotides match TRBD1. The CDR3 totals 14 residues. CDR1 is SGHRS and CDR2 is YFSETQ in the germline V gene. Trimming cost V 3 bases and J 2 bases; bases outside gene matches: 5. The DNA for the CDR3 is TGCGCCAGCAGCTCCGGGACAGAGACCTACGAGCAGTACTTC. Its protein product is CASSSGTETYEQYF.

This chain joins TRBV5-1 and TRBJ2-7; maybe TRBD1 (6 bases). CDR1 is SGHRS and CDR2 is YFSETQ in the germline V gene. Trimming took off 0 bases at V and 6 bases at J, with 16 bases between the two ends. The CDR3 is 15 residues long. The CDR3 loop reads CASSLARGSPLEQYF. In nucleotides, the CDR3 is TGCGCCAGCAGCTTGGCGAGGGGGAGCCCCCTCGAGCAGTACTTC.

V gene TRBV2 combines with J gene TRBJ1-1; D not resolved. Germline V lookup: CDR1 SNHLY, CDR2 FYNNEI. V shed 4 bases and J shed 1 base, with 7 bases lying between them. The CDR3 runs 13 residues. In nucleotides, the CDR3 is TGTGCCAGCAGTGTCGTTTGGAACACTGAAGCTTTCTTT. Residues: CASSVVWNTEAFF.